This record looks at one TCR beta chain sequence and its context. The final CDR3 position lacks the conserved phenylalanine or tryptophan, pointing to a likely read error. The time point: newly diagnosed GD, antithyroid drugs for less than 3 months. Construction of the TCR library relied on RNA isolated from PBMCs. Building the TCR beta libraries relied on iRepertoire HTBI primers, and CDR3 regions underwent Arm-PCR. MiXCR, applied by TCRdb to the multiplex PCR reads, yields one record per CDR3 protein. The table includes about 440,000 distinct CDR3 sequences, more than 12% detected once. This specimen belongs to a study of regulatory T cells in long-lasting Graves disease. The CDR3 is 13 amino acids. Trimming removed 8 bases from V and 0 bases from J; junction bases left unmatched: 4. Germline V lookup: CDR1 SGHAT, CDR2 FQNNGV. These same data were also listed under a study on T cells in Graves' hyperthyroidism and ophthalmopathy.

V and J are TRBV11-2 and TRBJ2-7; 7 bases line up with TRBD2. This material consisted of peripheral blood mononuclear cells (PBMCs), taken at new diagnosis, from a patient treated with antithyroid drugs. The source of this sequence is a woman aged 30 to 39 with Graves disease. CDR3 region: CASRGGSSYEQYS. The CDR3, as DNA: TGTGCCAGCCGGGGCGGGAGCTCCTACGAGCAGTACTCC.